This T cell receptor (beta chain) was retrieved from a study of cytomegalovirus exposure and HLA in healthy donors. At the level of the study: Out of roughly 170 million T cells, an earlier analysis found around 120 million unique TCR beta sequences in total. General study findings and limits: In a later analysis, approximately 15,000 TCR beta sequences were associated with HLA alleles at 0.05 false discovery rate.

13 Jbeta primers and 60 Vbeta primers were used for the PCR. Profiled with immunoSEQ multiplex PCR; TCRdb holds only in-frame clones, not every one. The table shows about 160,000 clones, with 60% to 80% occurring only once. For this clone: Its target is not known.

V was clipped by 2 bases and J by 1 base; unmatched bases: 7. Looked up from germline, CDR1 is KGHSH and CDR2 is LQKENI. This CDR3 is built from 16 residues. Sequencing was done on a sample of PBMCs. The clonotype comes from a man aged 50-60 years in good health and CMV-seropositive. The chain uses TRBV18 and TRBJ2-5, with 7 bases fitting TRBD1. The CDR3 coding sequence is TGTGCCAGCTCACCAGTACAGGGGCCCTCCCAAGAGACCCAGTACTTC. Its translation: CASSPVQGPSQETQYF.